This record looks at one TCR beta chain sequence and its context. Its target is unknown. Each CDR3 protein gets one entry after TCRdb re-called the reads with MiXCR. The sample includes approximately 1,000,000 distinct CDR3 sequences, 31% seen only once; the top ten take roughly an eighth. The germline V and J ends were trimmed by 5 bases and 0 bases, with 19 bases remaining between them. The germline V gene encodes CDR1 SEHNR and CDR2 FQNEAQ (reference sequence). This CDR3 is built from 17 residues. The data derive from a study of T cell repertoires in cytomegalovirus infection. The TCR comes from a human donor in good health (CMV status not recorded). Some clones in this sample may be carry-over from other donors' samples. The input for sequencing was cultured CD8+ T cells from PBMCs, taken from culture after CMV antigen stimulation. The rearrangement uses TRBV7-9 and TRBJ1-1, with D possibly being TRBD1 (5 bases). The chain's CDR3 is CASSHKVQGPLNTEAFF. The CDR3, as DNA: TGTGCCAGCAGCCACAAAGTTCAGGGTCCCCTGAACACTGAAGCTTTCTTT.